Given below is one T cell receptor beta chain in context. Sequence at one end of the junction differs from germline and may be a read error. The sample belongs to a study of patients and donors after allogeneic stem cell transplantation. Using its own MiXCR run on the RT-PCR reads, TCRdb lists one record per CDR3 protein. The sample lists more than 150,000 distinct CDR3 sequences, 40% to 45% occurring once. The CDR3 is 15 amino acids. The chain has TRBV12-3 or TRBV12-4 and TRBJ1-1, with TRBD1 matching over 10 bases. Sequencing was performed on blood, either unsorted or a sorted T cell fraction (not recorded which). This TCR came from a human donor who was either an allogeneic HSCT recipient or a stem cell or donor lymphocyte infusion donor (not recorded which). It is not recorded whose cells these are; they may come from a transplant donor. The CDR3 is CASSSWDRGSTDAFF. As DNA, the CDR3 is TGTGCCAGCAGTTCCTGGGACAGGGGATCCACTGATGCTTTCTTT.